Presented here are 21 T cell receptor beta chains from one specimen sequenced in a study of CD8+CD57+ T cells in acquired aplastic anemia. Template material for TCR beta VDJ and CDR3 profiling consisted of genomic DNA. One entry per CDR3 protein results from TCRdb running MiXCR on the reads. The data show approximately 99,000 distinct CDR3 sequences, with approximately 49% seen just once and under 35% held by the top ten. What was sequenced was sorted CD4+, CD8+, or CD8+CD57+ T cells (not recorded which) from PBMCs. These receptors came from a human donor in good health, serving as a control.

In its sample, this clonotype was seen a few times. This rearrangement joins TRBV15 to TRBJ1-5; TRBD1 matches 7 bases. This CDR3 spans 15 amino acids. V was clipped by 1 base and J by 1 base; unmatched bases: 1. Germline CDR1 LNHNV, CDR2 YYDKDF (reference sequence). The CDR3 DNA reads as TGTGCCACCAGCAGAGGACAGGGAAGCAATCAGCCCCAGCATTTT. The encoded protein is CATSRGQGSNQPQHF.

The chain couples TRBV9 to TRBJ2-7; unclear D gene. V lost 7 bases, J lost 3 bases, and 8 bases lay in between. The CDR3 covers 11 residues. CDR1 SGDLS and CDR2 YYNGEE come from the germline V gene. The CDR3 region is CASGPFYEQYF. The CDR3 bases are TGTGCCAGCGGACCGTTCTACGAGCAGTACTTC.

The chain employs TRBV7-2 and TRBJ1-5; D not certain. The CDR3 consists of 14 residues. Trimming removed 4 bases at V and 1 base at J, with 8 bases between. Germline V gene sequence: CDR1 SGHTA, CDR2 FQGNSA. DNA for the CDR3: TGTGCCAGCAGCTCACTCGGGAGCAATCAGCCCCAGCATTTT. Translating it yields CASSSLGSNQPQHF.

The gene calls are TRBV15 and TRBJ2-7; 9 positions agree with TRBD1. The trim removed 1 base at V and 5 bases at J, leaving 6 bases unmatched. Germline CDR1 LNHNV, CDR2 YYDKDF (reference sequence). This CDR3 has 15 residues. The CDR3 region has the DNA TGTGCCACCAGCAGAGGGGACAGGGAATTTCACGAGCAGTACTTC. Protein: CATSRGDREFHEQYF.

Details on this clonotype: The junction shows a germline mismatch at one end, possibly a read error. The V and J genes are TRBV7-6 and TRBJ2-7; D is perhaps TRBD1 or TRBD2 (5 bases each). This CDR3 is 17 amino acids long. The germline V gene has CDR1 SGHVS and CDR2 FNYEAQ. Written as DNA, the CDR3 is TGTGCCTGCAGCTTAGCGCGTCCCGGGACCGTCCCCTACGAGCGGTACTTC. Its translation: CACSLARPGTVPYERYF.

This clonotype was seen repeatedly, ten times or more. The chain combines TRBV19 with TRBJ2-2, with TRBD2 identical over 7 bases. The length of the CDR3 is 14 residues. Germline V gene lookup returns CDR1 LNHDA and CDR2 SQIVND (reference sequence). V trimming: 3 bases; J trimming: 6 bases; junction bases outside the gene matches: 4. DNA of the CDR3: TGTGCCAGTAGTATCGCGGGGGAAGCCGGGGAGCTGTTTTTT. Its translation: CASSIAGEAGELFF.

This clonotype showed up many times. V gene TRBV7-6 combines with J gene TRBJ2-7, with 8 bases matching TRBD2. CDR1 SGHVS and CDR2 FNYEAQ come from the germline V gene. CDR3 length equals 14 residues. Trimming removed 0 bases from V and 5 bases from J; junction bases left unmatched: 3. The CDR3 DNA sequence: TGTGCCAGCAGCTTAGCGCCGGGGGGGAACGAGCAGTACTTC. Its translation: CASSLAPGGNEQYF.

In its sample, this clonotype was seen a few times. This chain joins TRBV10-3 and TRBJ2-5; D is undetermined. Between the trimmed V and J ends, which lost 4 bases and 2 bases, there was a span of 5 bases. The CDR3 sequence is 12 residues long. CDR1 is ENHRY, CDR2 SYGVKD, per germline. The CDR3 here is CAISGAQETQYF. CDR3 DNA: TGTGCCATCAGTGGGGCTCAAGAGACCCAGTACTTC.

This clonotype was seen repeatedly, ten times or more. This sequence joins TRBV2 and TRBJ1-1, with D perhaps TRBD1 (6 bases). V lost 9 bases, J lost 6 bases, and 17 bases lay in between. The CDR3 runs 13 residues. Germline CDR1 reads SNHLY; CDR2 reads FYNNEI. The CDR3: CARGGGAEAEAFF. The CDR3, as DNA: TGTGCCAGGGGCGGGGGGGCTGAAGCTGAAGCTTTCTTT.

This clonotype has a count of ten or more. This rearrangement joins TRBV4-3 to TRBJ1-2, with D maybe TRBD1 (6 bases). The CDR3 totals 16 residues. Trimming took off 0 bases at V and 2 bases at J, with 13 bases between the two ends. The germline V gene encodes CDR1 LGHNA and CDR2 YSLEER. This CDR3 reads CASSQDISGVNYGYTF. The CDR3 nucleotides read TGCGCCAGCAGCCAAGACATCTCAGGGGTCAACTATGGCTACACCTTC.

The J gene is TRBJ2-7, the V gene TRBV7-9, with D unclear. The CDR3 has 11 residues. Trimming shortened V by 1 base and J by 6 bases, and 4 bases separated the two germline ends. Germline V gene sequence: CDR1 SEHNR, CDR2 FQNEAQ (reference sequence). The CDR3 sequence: CASSLESEQYF. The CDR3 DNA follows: TGTGCCAGCAGCTTAGAGAGCGAGCAGTACTTC.

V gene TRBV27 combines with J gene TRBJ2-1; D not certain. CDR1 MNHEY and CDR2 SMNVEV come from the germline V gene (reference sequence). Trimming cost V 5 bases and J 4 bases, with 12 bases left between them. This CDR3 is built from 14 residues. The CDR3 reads CASSPQSSYNEQFF. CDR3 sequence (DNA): TGTGCCAGCAGTCCACAGTCAAGTTACAATGAGCAGTTCTTC.

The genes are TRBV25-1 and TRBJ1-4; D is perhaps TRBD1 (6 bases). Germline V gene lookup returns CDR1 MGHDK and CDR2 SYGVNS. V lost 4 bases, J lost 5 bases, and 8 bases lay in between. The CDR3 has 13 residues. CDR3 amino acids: CASSGGGNEKLFF. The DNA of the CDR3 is TGTGCCAGCAGTGGGGGGGGCAATGAAAAACTGTTTTTT.

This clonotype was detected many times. CDR3 amino acids: CASSLGKDTEAFF. The CDR3 DNA reads TGTGCCAGCAGCCTAGGAAAGGACACTGAAGCTTTCTTT. This sequence joins TRBV14 and TRBJ1-1; D not resolved. From germline, CDR1 is SGHDN and CDR2 FVKESK. V was trimmed by 4 bases and J by 3 bases, leaving 9 bases between them. The CDR3 loop spans 13 amino acids.

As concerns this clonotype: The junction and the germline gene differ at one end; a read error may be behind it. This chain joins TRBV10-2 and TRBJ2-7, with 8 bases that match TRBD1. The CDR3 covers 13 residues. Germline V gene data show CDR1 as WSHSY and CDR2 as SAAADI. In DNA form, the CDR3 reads TGCACCAGCAGTTCGGACAGGGTCTACGGGCAGTACTTC. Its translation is CTSSSDRVYGQYF.

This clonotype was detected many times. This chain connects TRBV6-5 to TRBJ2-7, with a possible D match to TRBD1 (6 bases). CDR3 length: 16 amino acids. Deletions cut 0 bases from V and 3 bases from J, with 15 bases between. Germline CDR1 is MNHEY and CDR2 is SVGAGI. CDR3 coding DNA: TGTGCCAGCAGTTACTCGCAGGGGTTACTGAACTACGAGCAGTACTTC. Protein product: CASSYSQGLLNYEQYF.

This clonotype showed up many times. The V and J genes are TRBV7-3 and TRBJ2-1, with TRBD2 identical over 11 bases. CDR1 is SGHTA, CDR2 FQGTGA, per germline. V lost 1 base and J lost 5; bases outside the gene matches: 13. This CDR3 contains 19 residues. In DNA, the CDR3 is TGTGCCAGCAGCTTAAGGCGTTATAGCGGGGGGGCTCACGACAATGAGCAGTTCTTC. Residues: CASSLRRYSGGAHDNEQFF.

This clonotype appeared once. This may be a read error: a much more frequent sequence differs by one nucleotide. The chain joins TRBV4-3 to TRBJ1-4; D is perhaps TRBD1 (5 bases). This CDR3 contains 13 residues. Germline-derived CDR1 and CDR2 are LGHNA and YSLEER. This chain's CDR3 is CASGGERNEELFF. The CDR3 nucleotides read TGCGCCAGCGGGGGAGAAAGGAATGAAGAACTGTTTTTT.

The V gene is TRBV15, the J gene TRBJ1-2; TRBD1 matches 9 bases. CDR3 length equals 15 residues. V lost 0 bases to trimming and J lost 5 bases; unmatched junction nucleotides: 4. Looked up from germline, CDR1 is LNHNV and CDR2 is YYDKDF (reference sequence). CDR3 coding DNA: TGTGCCACCAGCAGAGAGGGACAGGGCTCTTATGGCTACACCTTC. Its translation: CATSREGQGSYGYTF.

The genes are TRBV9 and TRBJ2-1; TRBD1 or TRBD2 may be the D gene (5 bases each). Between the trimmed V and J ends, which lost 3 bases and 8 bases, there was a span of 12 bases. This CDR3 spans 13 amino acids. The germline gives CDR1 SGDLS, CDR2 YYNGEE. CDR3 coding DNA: TGTGCCAGCAGCGGTCCGGGGCCCTATGAGCAGTTCTTC. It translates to CASSGPGPYEQFF.

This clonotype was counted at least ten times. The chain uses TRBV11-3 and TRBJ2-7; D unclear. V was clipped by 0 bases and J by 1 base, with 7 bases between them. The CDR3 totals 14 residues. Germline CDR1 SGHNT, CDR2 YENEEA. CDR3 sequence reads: CASSLDSGSYEQYF. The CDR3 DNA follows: TGTGCCAGCAGCTTAGATTCGGGTTCCTACGAGCAGTACTTC.